Listed below are T cell receptor beta chains from one sample, sequenced in a study of cytomegalovirus exposure and HLA in healthy donors. Clones were read by immunoSEQ multiplex PCR, and TCRdb kept only the in-frame ones, dropping some. The sample has 85,000 to 120,000 clones; about four fifths are singletons. Sequenced input: PBMCs. The receptors here all came from a woman aged 45 to 65 in good health and CMV-seropositive. Each CDR3 is given with its conserved first and last residue. Fields, in order: clone size, J gene, V gene, CDR3 length, D gene, CDR3 DNA, CDR3 protein. The D gene is left open where the match is weak. Clone sizes are given selectively: once, few, many, or a class where the clone is expanded.

.,TRBJ1-5,TRBV23-1,15,.,TGCGCCAGCAGGAAAGAGCTGGTGCGCAATCAGCCCCAGCATTTT,CASRKELVRNQPQHF
once,TRBJ2-1,TRBV5-1,16,.,TGCGCCAGCAGCTTAGGACCCCGGGGGGCGCAAAATGAGCAGTTCTTC,CASSLGPRGAQNEQFF
.,TRBJ2-3,TRBV5-1,14,.,TGCGCCAGCAGCTCCCAAGCGAGCACAGATACGCAGTATTTT,CASSSQASTDTQYF
.,TRBJ1-1,TRBV28,15,TRBD1,TGTGCCAGCAGTTCAGACAGGGAGAGGAACACTGAAGCTTTCTTT,CASSSDRERNTEAFF
few,TRBJ1-2,TRBV27,14,.,TGTGCCAGCAGTTTTGAGAGACGCGGCTATGGCTACACCTTC,CASSFERRGYGYTF
few,TRBJ1-2,TRBV6-1,14,.,TGTGCCAGCACCCCAGGAGGGGTTAGCTATGGCTACACCTTC,CASTPGGVSYGYTF
once,TRBJ2-3,TRBV7-2,15,.,TGTGCCAGCAGCTTAGGGACAACGAGCACAGATACGCAGTATTTT,CASSLGTTSTDTQYF
.,TRBJ1-1,TRBV7-2,17,TRBD1,TGTGCCAGCAGCTTATTTCAGGGGGTTCCCTCCGACACTGAAGCTTTCTTT,CASSLFQGVPSDTEAFF
.,TRBJ2-2,TRBV9,14,.,TGTGCCAGCAGCGCCCGACAGAACACCGGGGAGCTGTTTTTT,CASSARQNTGELFF
once,TRBJ1-4,TRBV18,13,.,TGTGCCAGCTCCTTCCAAGAACAGGAAAAACTGTTTTTT,CASSFQEQEKLFF
.,TRBJ1-1,TRBV28,16,TRBD1,TGTGCCAGCAGAAGACAGGGGACCCGGGTAAACACTGAAGCTTTCTTT,CASRRQGTRVNTEAFF
.,TRBJ2-1,TRBV10-3,16,TRBD2,TGTGCCATCAGTGGAACCGAGACTAGCGGGTACCCGGAGCAGTTCTTC,CAISGTETSGYPEQFF
.,TRBJ1-1,TRBV19,15,TRBD1,TGTGCCAGTAGGAATTATTGGACAGGGGACACTGAAGCTTTCTTT,CASRNYWTGDTEAFF
.,TRBJ2-3,TRBV7-2,15,.,TGTGCCAGCAGTTCGGGTATTCTACCCACAGATACGCAGTATTTT,CASSSGILPTDTQYF
.,TRBJ1-1,TRBV2,15,TRBD1,TGTGCCAGCAGAAGGACGACAGGGGAGAACACTGAAGCTTTCTTT,CASRRTTGENTEAFF
.,TRBJ2-7,TRBV2,11,.,TGTGCCAGCAGTGCCTACCACGAGCAGTACTTC,CASSAYHEQYF
.,TRBJ2-1,TRBV9,15,.,TGTGCCAGCAGCAAGGATAGCGGCTCCTACAATGAGCAGTTCTTC,CASSKDSGSYNEQFF